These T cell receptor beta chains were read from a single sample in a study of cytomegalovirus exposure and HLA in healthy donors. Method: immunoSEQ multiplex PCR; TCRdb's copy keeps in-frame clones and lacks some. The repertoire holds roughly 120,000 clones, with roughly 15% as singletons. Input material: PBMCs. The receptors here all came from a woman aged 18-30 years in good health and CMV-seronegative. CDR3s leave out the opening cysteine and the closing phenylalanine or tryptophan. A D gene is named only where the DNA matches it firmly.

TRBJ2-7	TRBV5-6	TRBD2	ASSKRLAGGPYEQY
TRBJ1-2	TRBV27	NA	ASSFRGGDYGYT
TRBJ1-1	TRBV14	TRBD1	ASSGQVNTEAF
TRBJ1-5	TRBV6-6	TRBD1	ASSYSGQGGNQPQH
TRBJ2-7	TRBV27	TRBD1	ASSLIRGQASYEQY
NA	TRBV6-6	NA	ASSYTKFYEQY
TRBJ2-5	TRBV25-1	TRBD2	ASSGLAGSGETQY
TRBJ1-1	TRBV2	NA	ASRGDMNTEAF
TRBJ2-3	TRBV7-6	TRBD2	ASSPRTSGTSTDTQY
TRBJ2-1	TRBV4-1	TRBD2	ASSQEARGGLAGDSYNEQF
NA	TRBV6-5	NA	ASSGDRYEQY
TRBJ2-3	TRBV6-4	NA	ASSVLASTDTQY
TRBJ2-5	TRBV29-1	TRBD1	TIWTGIRETQY
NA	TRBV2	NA	ASSSDSSYEQY
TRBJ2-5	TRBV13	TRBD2	ASSLPGGISETQY
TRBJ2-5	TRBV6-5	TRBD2	ASRLLAGVQETQY
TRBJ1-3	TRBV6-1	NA	ASSERGGSGNAIY
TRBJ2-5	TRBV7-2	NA	ASSLIRLEVTQY
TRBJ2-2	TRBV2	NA	ASLRRGRELF
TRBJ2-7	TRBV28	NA	ASSLLPPGLASHEQY
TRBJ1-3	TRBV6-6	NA	ASSYSDGIGNTIY
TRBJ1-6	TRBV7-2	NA	ASSGGADNSPLH
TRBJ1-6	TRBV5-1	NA	ASSSIVGNGGNSPLH
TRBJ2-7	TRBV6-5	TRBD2	ASRPTSGNSYEQY
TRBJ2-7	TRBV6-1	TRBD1	ASSEGDRGYEQY
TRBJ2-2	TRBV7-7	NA	ASSATGNTGELF
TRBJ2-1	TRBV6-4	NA	ASSDREMGEQF
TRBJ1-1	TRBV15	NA	ATSRDPFGGGEAF